This passage covers 2 T cell receptor beta chains from one sample sequenced in a study of neurological immune-mediated disorders (dated by TCRdb to the late 2010s). Libraries came from 5' RACE. The sequencer was an Illumina HiSeq 2500. The raw public reads went through TCRdb reprocessing: fastp at Q25, MiXCR clone calling, in-frame beta chains kept. When rows share a CDR3 protein, they turn into one entry using the most common DNA and genes. The sample records about 54,000 distinct CDR3 sequences, 4% of which are singletons. Clones ranked in the top ten supply around 2% of the sample. Sequenced material: CD4+ T cells from blood. Every receptor here comes from a woman in her 40s with multiple sclerosis.

To note about this clonotype: A much larger clone is a single base away; this may be a read error. V is TRBV7-8 and J is TRBJ2-7; perhaps TRBD2 as D (6 bases). V lost 10 bases, J lost 0 bases, and 19 bases lay in between. CDR1 and CDR2 (germline): SGHVS, FQNEAQ. The length of the CDR3 is 15 residues. In nucleotides, the CDR3 is TGTGCCAACAGACCCCGGGGGAGGAGCTCCTACGAGCAGTACTTC. This encodes CANRPRGRSSYEQYF.

Of note for this clonotype: Its ends do not fully match the called genes, so a read error is possible. The rearrangement links TRBV5-5 to TRBJ2-7; D may be TRBD2 (6 bases). The CDR3 runs 16 residues. The germline gives CDR1 SGHKS, CDR2 YYEKEE (reference sequence). The CDR3 region is CAGSLGSGDGSYEQYF. Written as DNA, the CDR3 is TGTGCCGGCAGCTTGGGGTCGGGGGATGGCTCCTACGAGCAGTACTTC.